The T cell receptor beta chain described here comes from a study of T cells in Graves' hyperthyroidism and ophthalmopathy. Study-wide findings and caveats: Before onset, ophthalmopathy was predicted by the model a median roughly 6.8 months earlier. Ophthalmopathy was distinguished from stable hyperthyroidism by 13 V-J signatures.

The CDR3 consists of 15 residues. Germline V gene data show CDR1 as SGHTA and CDR2 as FQGTGA. V was cut by 5 bases and J by 8 bases, with 18 bases left in between. Those patients with uncontrolled infection, other autoimmune disease, pregnancy or lactation were excluded. Clinicians diagnosed patients from clinical symptoms, serum thyroxine and TRAb, thyroid ultrasound and orbital computed tomography. Amplification targeted TCR beta CDR3 regions from RNA transcripts. The HTBI primer set was used in a first-round RT-PCR of the TCR CDR3. TCRdb re-analysed the multiplex PCR reads in MiXCR, keeping a single row per CDR3 protein. The sample lists about 740,000 distinct CDR3 sequences, 12% to 15% occurring once. Comment on this clonotype: Its specificity is not known.

Input material: blood. This clonotype was sampled from a young woman with Graves' hyperthyroidism. This sequence joins TRBV7-3 and TRBJ1-4; D call uncertain. The CDR3 loop is CASSTRTALPEKLFF. CDR3 in DNA: TGTGCCAGCAGCACCCGGACCGCGTTGCCCGAAAAACTGTTTTTT. The variable domain in full, with the rest retrieved from reference TRBV7-3 and TRBJ1-4, is GAGVSQTPSNKVTEKGKYVELRCDPISGHTALYWYRQSLGQGPEFLIYFQGTGAADDSGLPNDRFFAVRPEGSVSTLKIQRTERGDSAVYLCASSTRTALPEKLFFGSGTQLSVL.